A single sample is the source of the 16 T cell receptor beta chains below, sequenced in a study of blood T cells in healthy people across ages. Through a sample-barcoded 5' primer and a J-beta primer mix, a second PCR was run for roughly 7 to 11 cycles. TCRdb re-analysed the 5' RACE reads in MiXCR, keeping a single row per CDR3 protein. The table includes about 570,000 distinct CDR3 sequences, over 25% detected once. This same sample was also taken into another study, of T cells of mothers and their children.

Sequences were obtained from blood. The receptors stem from a boy between 2 and 10 years old in good health.

The rearrangement uses TRBV10-3 and TRBJ2-5; D not certain. The germline V gene has CDR1 ENHRY and CDR2 SYGVKD. CDR3 length: 17 amino acids. V dropped 0 bases and J dropped 2 bases, with 16 bases sitting between them. CDR3 nucleotide sequence: TGTGCCATCAGTGAGTCGTACATTGTACGGTCTCAAGAGACCCAGTACTTC. This sequence encodes CAISESYIVRSQETQYF.

There are a few counts of this clonotype. The V and J genes are TRBV20-1 and TRBJ2-7; tentative D call: TRBD2 (5 bases). The tail of the sequence fits TRBJ2-5 better, so the J call may be wrong. The CDR3 runs 15 residues. Germline V gives CDR1 DFQATT, CDR2 SNEGSKA (reference sequence). CDR3 residues: CSALDGETYQETQYF. The CDR3 DNA is TGCAGTGCTCTAGACGGGGAGACGTACCAAGAGACCCAGTACTTC.

This clonotype came up a few times. The chain combines TRBV7-2 with TRBJ2-1, with D unclear. Per germline, CDR1 SGHTA and CDR2 FQGNSA. V dropped 6 bases and J dropped 0 bases, with 12 bases sitting between them. CDR3 length: 15 amino acids. The CDR3: CASSPLHSSYNEQFF. The CDR3 region has the DNA TGTGCCAGCAGTCCCCTTCACAGCTCCTACAATGAGCAGTTCTTC.

This clonotype turned up a few times. The chain uses TRBV24-1 and TRBJ1-1; TRBD1 agrees at 8 bases. The junction had 8 bases not matched to a gene; V was cut back by 3 bases and J by 6 bases. Germline values: CDR1 KGHDR, CDR2 SFDVKD. The CDR3 runs 15 residues. CDR3 loop: CATSDTDRGIAEAFF. The CDR3 nucleotides are TGTGCCACCAGTGATACTGACAGGGGAATCGCTGAAGCTTTCTTT.

With regard to this clonotype: The junction differs from germline at one of its ends, possibly a read error. The chain is built from TRBV5-1 and TRBJ1-5, with 10 nucleotides matching TRBD1. Germline CDR1 and CDR2: SGHRS and YFSETQ. The CDR3 contains 14 residues. In nucleotides, the CDR3 is TGCGCCAGCAGCCTGACAGGGGGCAATCGGCCCCAGCATTTT. Protein sequence: CASSLTGGNRPQHF.

The J gene is TRBJ2-5, the V gene TRBV29-1, with 10 nucleotides matching TRBD1. The V gene's germline CDR1 is SQVTM and CDR2 ANQGSEA. The CDR3 has 14 residues. Trimming at V came to 4 bases and at J to 3 bases, leaving 5 bases not matched to a gene. CDR3 in amino acids: CSVGTGTGEETQYF. In nucleotides, the CDR3 is TGCAGCGTTGGGACCGGGACAGGGGAAGAGACCCAGTACTTC.

The table lists this clonotype with many counts. The chain combines TRBV30 with TRBJ1-5; 10 bases are shared with TRBD1. Germline CDR1 reads GTSNPN; CDR2 reads SVGIG (reference sequence). The CDR3 has 13 residues. V shed 2 bases and J 13 bases; nucleotides not matched to a gene: 8. CDR3 nucleotide sequence: TGTGCCTGGAGTCTGTCCGGGACAGGGGAGCAGCATTTT. Translating it yields CAWSLSGTGEQHF.

A few counts support this clonotype. The rearrangement joins TRBV10-2 to TRBJ2-3; TRBD2 agrees at 13 bases. From germline, CDR1 is WSHSY and CDR2 SAAADI. The CDR3 totals 20 residues. Trimming cost V 3 bases and J 0 bases; bases outside gene matches: 12. As DNA, the CDR3 is TGCGCCAGCAGTGACCCGATGGGACTAGCGGGACCCGCTAGCACAGATACGCAGTATTTT. Residues: CASSDPMGLAGPASTDTQYF.

The table lists this clonotype with many counts. The chain carries TRBV12-3 or TRBV12-4 and TRBJ1-1, with D maybe TRBD1 (5 bases). The CDR3 length is 13 residues. The V and J ends lost 6 bases and 2 bases respectively, with 10 bases between them. The CDR3 here is CASRPQGNTEAFF. CDR3 bases: TGTGCCAGCAGGCCCCAGGGCAACACTGAAGCTTTCTTT.

V gene TRBV9 combines with J gene TRBJ2-2; D possibly matches TRBD1 or TRBD2 (5 bases each). The germline V gene has CDR1 SGDLS and CDR2 YYNGEE. Trimming stripped 0 bases from V and 6 bases from J, with 12 bases between. This CDR3 is built from 15 residues. CDR3: CASSVGGWGPGELFF. In DNA form, the CDR3 reads TGTGCCAGCAGCGTAGGGGGGTGGGGTCCCGGGGAGCTGTTTTTT.

This clonotype was seen ten or more times. V is TRBV5-1 and J is TRBJ1-2; weak D call: TRBD1 (6 bases). V gave up 2 bases and J gave up 6 bases, with 14 bases separating them. There are 14 residues in the CDR3. The germline V gene encodes CDR1 SGHRS and CDR2 YFSETQ. The CDR3 bases are TGCGCCAGCAGCTTAGGGTCAGGGGTTGATGGCTACACCTTC. This translates into CASSLGSGVDGYTF.

This chain links TRBV4-3 with TRBJ1-4, with a weak D call TRBD1 (6 bases). Trimming removed 4 bases from V and 0 bases from J, with 15 bases in between. This CDR3 contains 17 residues. CDR1 is LGHNA, CDR2 YSLEER, per germline. The CDR3 loop is CASSRDIPYATNEKLFF. CDR3 coding DNA: TGCGCCAGCAGCCGGGACATTCCCTATGCAACTAATGAAAAACTGTTTTTT.

This chain links TRBV6-5 with TRBJ2-2; D is unresolved. CDR3 size: 14 residues. V was clipped by 6 bases and J by 3 bases, with 11 bases between them. From germline, CDR1 is MNHEY and CDR2 SVGAGI. Written as DNA, the CDR3 is TGTGCCAGCAGGCAGGACCTCGACACCGGGGAGCTGTTTTTT. This codes for CASRQDLDTGELFF.

This clonotype was counted between two and nine times. For the CDR3, the DNA is TGTGCCTGGAGTTCCAGCGGGGGGCCCTACAATGAGCAGTTCTTC. The encoded protein is CAWSSSGGPYNEQFF. This chain links TRBV30 with TRBJ2-1; 9 bases map to TRBD2. Germline V lookup: CDR1 GTSNPN, CDR2 SVGIG (reference sequence). The trim removed 2 bases at V and 2 bases at J, leaving 4 bases unmatched. This CDR3 comprises 15 residues.

This clonotype was counted between two and nine times. The chain couples TRBV4-2 to TRBJ2-5; 10 bases map to TRBD2. The CDR3 spans 16 residues. The junction had 6 bases not matched to a gene; V was cut back by 1 base and J by 4 bases. The germline V gene encodes CDR1 LGHNA and CDR2 YNFKEQ. CDR3 in DNA: TGTGCCAGCAGCCAAGCGGGGCTAGCGGGGGTAGAGACCCAGTACTTC. It translates to CASSQAGLAGVETQYF.

This chain links TRBV7-2 with TRBJ1-2; a possible D gene is TRBD1 (6 bases). The germline V and J ends were trimmed by 5 bases and 8 bases, with 15 bases remaining between them. Germline V gene lookup returns CDR1 SGHTA and CDR2 FQGNSA. The CDR3 loop spans 13 amino acids. This chain's CDR3 is CASSPVMDSGYTF. In DNA, the CDR3 is TGTGCCAGCAGCCCCGTAATGGACAGCGGCTACACCTTC.